Below are 7 T cell receptor beta chains sequenced from a single sample in a study of T-cell reconstitution after alpha-beta-depleted transplantation in children. Unique molecular identifiers were incorporated during preparation of the TCRbeta library. TCRdb re-called the PCR reads with MiXCR, one entry per CDR3 protein. The table shows 6,000 or so distinct CDR3 sequences, with roughly a sixth occurring only once. The specimen comprised PBMCs, mostly from graft donor cells, sampled 180 days after TCRalphabeta/CD19-depleted stem cell transplant. The receptors stem from a patient under 10 years old who had a stem cell transplant for inherited bone marrow failure, so the T cells may come from the graft donor.

Notes on this clonotype: A much more abundant neighbour one base away suggests this may be a read error. CDR3 protein: CASGENEQFF. In DNA form, the CDR3 reads TGTGCCAGCGGAGAGAATGAGCAGTTCTTC. The gene calls are TRBV7-9 and TRBJ2-1; the D is unclear. The CDR3 has 10 residues. The V end lost 8 bases, the J end lost 7 bases, and 6 bases lay between the germline ends. Germline values: CDR1 SEHNR, CDR2 FQNEAQ (reference sequence).

J is TRBJ2-1 and V is TRBV20-1, with 9 bases lining up with TRBD2. The J segment lost 2 bases and the V segment lost 0 bases, leaving 5 bases of the junction unmatched. Germline assignment: CDR1 DFQATT and CDR2 SNEGSKA (reference sequence). CDR3 length: 16 amino acids. Here the CDR3 reads CSARDLAGDAYNEQFF. The CDR3 coding sequence is TGCAGTGCTAGAGATTTAGCGGGAGATGCCTACAATGAGCAGTTCTTC.

This clonotype came up many times. The CDR3 DNA follows: TGCAGTGCTAGAGCTAGCGGAGCTCGCACAGATACGCAGTATTTT. Protein: CSARASGARTDTQYF. This sequence joins TRBV20-1 and TRBJ2-3; 7 bases match TRBD2. Germline V gene sequence: CDR1 DFQATT, CDR2 SNEGSKA (reference sequence). The CDR3 runs to 15 residues. Trimming removed 1 base from V and 1 base from J; junction bases left unmatched: 5.

This clonotype was seen ten or more times. The chain has TRBV19 and TRBJ1-2, with D unresolved. Per the germline V gene, CDR1 is LNHDA and CDR2 is SQIVND (reference sequence). There are 14 residues in the CDR3. V was shortened by 10 bases and J by 4 bases, with 19 bases between the two germline ends. The CDR3 region is CATLSRRTSYGYTF. The CDR3 DNA is TGTGCCACCCTAAGTCGGCGGACGAGCTATGGCTACACCTTC.

This clonotype has ten or more counts. This chain uses TRBV28 with TRBJ2-5, with 8 bases matching TRBD2. The CDR3 sequence is 15 residues long. Germline V gene lookup returns CDR1 MDHEN and CDR2 SYDVKM. V gave up 5 bases and J gave up 5 bases; unmatched junction bases: 10. The CDR3 loop reads CASSLGLAGRETQYF. The CDR3 coding sequence is TGTGCCAGCAGTCTAGGACTAGCTGGGAGGGAGACCCAGTACTTC.

This clonotype was recorded at least ten times. The V call is TRBV7-8, the J call TRBJ2-5; 8 bases fit TRBD1. V lost 5 bases, J lost 5 bases, and 4 bases stayed unmatched. The germline gives CDR1 SGHVS, CDR2 FQNEAQ. The CDR3 consists of 13 residues. This CDR3 is CASSQGAQETQYF. The CDR3 DNA sequence: TGTGCCAGCAGCCAGGGGGCACAGGAGACCCAGTACTTC.

This clonotype was detected many times. The chain links TRBV7-2 to TRBJ2-5, with D perhaps being TRBD1 or TRBD2 (5 bases each). V was pared by 0 bases and J by 7 bases, with 6 bases between. The CDR3 consists of 12 residues. Germline CDR1 and CDR2: SGHTA and FQGNSA. The CDR3 region is CASSLARGTQYF. The CDR3 coding sequence is TGTGCCAGCAGCTTAGCGAGGGGGACCCAGTACTTC.